The entry below gives a single T cell receptor beta chain sequence along with its context. This sample stems from a study of blood T cell repertoires in COVID-19. As for the study in general: The study drew acute and convalescent COVID-19 samples from the United States, Italy and Spain. PBMCs, B-cell-depleted T cells, or T cells provided the cDNA or gDNA that made up the material.

Methods used by the authors: Estimation of nucleated cell counts relied on the amplification of reference gene primers. Profiling relied on immunoSEQ multiplex PCR, and the TCRdb table lists in-frame clones only, not all of them. Clone size and V and J calls were adopted from that table, with D and trimming inferred from the DNA. The sample has around 60,000 clones, approximately 92% seen once. Per the germline V gene, CDR1 is MDHEN and CDR2 is SYDVKM. V lost 5 bases, J lost 5 bases, and 7 bases stayed unmatched. The CDR3 contains 15 residues. Sequencing was carried out using peripheral blood. This chain joins TRBV28 and TRBJ1-3; 9 bases align to TRBD1. This clonotype was obtained from a woman of 80 years or more with active COVID-19. The CDR3 DNA sequence: TGTGCCAGCAGTCCAGGGACAGGGTTAAGAAACACCATATATTTT. It specifies CASSPGTGLRNTIYF.